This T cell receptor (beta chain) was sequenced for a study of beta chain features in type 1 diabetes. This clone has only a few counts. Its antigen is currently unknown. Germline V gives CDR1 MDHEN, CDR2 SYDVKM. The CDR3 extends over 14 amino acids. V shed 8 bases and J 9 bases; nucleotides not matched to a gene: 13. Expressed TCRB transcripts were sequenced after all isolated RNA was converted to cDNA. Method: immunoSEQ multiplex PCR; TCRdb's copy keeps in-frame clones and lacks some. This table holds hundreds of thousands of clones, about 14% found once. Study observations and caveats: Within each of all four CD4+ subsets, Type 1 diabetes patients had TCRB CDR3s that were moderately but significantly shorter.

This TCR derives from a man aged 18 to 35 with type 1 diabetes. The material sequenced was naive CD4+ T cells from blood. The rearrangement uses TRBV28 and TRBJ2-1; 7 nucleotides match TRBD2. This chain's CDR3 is CASGGTTNDAEQFF. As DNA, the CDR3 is TGTGCCAGCGGTGGGACTACCAACGATGCTGAGCAGTTCTTC.